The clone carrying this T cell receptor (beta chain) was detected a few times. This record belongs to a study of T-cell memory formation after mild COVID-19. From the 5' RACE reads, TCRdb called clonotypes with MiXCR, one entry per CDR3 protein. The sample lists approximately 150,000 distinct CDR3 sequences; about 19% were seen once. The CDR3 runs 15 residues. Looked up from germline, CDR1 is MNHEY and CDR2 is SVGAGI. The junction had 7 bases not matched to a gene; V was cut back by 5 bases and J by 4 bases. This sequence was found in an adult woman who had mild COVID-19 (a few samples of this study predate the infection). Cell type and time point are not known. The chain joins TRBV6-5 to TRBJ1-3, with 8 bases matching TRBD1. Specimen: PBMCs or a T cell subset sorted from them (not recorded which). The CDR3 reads CASSEDRARGNTIYF. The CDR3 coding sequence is TGTGCCAGCAGTGAGGACAGGGCGAGGGGAAACACCATATATTTT.